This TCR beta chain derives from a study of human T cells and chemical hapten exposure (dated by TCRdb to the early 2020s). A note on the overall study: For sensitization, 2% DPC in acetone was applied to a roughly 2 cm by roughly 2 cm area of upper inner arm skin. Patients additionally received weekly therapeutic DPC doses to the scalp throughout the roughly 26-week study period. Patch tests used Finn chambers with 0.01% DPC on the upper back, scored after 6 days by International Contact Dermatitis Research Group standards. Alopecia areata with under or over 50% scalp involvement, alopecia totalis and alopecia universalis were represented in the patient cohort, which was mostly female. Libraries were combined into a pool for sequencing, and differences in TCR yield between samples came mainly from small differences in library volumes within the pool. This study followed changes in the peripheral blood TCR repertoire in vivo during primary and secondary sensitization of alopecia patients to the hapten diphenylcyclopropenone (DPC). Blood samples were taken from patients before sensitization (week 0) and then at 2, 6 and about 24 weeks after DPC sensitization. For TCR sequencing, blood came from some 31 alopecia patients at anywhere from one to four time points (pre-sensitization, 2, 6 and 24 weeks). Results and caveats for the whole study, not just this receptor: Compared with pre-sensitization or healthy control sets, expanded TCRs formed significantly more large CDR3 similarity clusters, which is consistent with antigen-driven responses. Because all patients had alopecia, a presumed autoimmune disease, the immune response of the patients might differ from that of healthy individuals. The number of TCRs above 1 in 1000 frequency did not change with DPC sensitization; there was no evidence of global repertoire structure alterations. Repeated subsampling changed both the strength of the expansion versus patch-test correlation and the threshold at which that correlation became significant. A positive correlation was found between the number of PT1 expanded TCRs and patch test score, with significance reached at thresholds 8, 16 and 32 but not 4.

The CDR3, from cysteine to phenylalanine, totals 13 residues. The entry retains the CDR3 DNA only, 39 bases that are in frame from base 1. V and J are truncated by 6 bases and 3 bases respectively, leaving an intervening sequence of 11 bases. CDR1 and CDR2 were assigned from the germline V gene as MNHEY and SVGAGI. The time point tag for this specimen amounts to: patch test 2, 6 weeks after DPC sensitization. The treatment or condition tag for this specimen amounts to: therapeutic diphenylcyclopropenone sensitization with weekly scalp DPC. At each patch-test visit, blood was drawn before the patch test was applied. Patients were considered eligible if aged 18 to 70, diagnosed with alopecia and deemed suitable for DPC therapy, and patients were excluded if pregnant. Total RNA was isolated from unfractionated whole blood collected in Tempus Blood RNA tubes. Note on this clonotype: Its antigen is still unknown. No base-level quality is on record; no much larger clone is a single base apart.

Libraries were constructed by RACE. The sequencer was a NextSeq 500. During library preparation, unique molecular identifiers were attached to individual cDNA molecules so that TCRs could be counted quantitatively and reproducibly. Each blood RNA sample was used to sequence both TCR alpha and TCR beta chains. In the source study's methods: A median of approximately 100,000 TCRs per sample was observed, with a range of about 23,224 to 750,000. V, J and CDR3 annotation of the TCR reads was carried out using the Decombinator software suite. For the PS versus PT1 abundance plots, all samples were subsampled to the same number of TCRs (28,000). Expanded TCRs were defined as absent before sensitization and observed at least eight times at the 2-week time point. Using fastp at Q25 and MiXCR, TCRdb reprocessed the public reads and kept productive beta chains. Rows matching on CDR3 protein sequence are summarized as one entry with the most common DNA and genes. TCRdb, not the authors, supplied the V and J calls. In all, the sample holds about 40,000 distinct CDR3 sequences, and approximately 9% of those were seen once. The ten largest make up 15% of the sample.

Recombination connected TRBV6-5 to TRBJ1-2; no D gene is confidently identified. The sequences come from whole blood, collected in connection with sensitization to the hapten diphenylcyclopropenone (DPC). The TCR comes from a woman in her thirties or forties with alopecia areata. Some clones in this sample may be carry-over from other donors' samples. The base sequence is TGTGCCAGCAGCCTGGTGGCGTACTATGGCTACACCTTC. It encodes CASSLVAYYGYTF.